This passage covers 19 T cell receptor beta chains from one sample sequenced in a study of shared clonotypes between healthy human individuals. TCRdb's copy holds only in-frame clones and misses some; the assay was immunoSEQ multiplex PCR. Seen here are under 600,000 clones, around 81% observed once, and the top ten hold around 11%. Specimen: PBMCs. The receptors here all came from a middle-aged woman in good health. Some clones in this sample may be carry-over from other donors' samples.

Ten or more counts support this clone. The chain's CDR3 is CASSTTRTRSYEQYF. The CDR3 region has the DNA TGTGCCAGCAGCACGACCCGGACACGGAGCTACGAGCAGTACTTC. The V gene is TRBV4-2, the J gene TRBJ2-7; perhaps TRBD1 as D (5 bases). CDR3 length: 15 residues. Per the germline V gene, CDR1 is LGHNA and CDR2 is YNFKEQ. The V and J ends lost 5 bases and 3 bases respectively, with 17 bases between them.

The chain is built from TRBV5-1 and TRBJ1-2; D remains ambiguous. The V and J ends lost 2 bases and 8 bases respectively, with 22 bases between them. The CDR3 consists of 16 residues. Germline CDR1 reads SGHRS; CDR2 reads YFSETQ. The CDR3 DNA sequence: TGCGCCAGCAGCTTCCAGGTCGGAGCGGCGGCGGAGGGCTACACCTTC. Amino acid sequence: CASSFQVGAAAEGYTF.

CDR3 residues: CASSYKYGYTF. The DNA of the CDR3 is TGTGCCAGCAGTTACAAATATGGCTACACCTTC. This sequence joins TRBV6-6 and TRBJ1-2; no definite D call. The CDR3 loop spans 11 amino acids. V dropped 2 bases and J dropped 5 bases, with 3 bases sitting between them. Germline V gives CDR1 MNHNY, CDR2 SVGAGI (reference sequence).

For the CDR3, the DNA is TGTGCCAGCAGAGCCCGACCTAGCGGGGCTAACACCGGGGAGCTGTTTTTT. Encoded protein: CASRARPSGANTGELFF. The chain employs TRBV7-2 and TRBJ2-2; the match to TRBD2 covers 9 bases. After removal of 6 bases from V and 2 bases from J, the junction contained 10 bases not matched to a gene. CDR1 and CDR2 (germline): SGHTA, FQGNSA. The CDR3 consists of 17 residues.

The chain is built from TRBV7-9 and TRBJ2-5, with D hard to call. CDR3 length: 13 amino acids. Per germline, CDR1 SEHNR and CDR2 FQNEAQ (reference sequence). Deletions cut 5 bases from V and 5 bases from J, with 12 bases between. DNA for the CDR3: TGTGCCAGCAGCAGTTACTCAGAGGAGACCCAGTACTTC. It encodes CASSSYSEETQYF.

Here the CDR3 reads CASSQVVRETQYF. Here the CDR3 DNA reads TGCGCCAGCAGCCAAGTTGTCCGCGAGACCCAGTACTTC. The chain uses TRBV4-1 and TRBJ2-5; no clear D gene. Germline-derived CDR1 and CDR2 are MGHRA and YSYEKL. The CDR3 has 13 residues. Trimming took off 1 base at V and 5 bases at J, with 8 bases between the two ends.

J is TRBJ2-1 and V is TRBV13; 7 bases align to TRBD1. J gave up 10 bases and V 5 bases, and 11 bases lay outside the gene matches. The length of the CDR3 is 14 residues. CDR1 PRHDT and CDR2 FYEKMQ come from the germline V gene (reference sequence). Here the CDR3 DNA reads TGTGCCAGCAGCCCCCGGGACAGACGTCGGGAGCAGTTCTTC. Its translation is CASSPRDRRREQFF.

Regarding this clone: A read error is possible here, since a much larger clone lies one base away. The chain carries TRBV29-1 and TRBJ2-1; weak D call: TRBD1 (6 bases). Germline CDR1 and CDR2: SQVTM and ANQGSEA. Trimming took 4 bases from V and 9 from J, leaving 13 bases between them. The CDR3 extends over 12 amino acids. The CDR3 here is CSVGGLHSEQFF. CDR3 DNA sequence: TGCAGCGTTGGGGGGCTTCACAGTGAGCAGTTCTTC.

V gene TRBV19 combines with J gene TRBJ2-7, with 10 bases matching TRBD2. Germline CDR1 is LNHDA and CDR2 is SQIVND (reference sequence). V gave up 5 bases and J gave up 10 bases; unmatched junction bases: 8. This CDR3 region has 13 residues. The CDR3 DNA is TGTGCCAGTAGTCCGGGACTAGCGACTAGACAGTACTTC. As protein: CASSPGLATRQYF.

V gene TRBV19 combines with J gene TRBJ1-5; D may be TRBD1 (5 bases). This CDR3 contains 14 residues. V gave up 6 bases and J gave up 2 bases, with 11 bases separating them. Germline values: CDR1 LNHDA, CDR2 SQIVND (reference sequence). CDR3 nucleotide sequence: TGTGCCAGTAGGAGACAGACGGGCAATCAGCCCCAGCATTTT. Amino acid sequence: CASRRQTGNQPQHF.

The chain joins TRBV10-3 to TRBJ1-5; the D gene is possibly TRBD1 (5 bases). The CDR3 totals 14 residues. Looked up from germline, CDR1 is ENHRY and CDR2 is SYGVKD. Deletions cut 3 bases from V and 9 bases from J, with 15 bases between. The CDR3 bases are TGTGCCATCAGTGATGTGGGGACCCAAGGGCCCCAGCATTTT. Protein sequence: CAISDVGTQGPQHF.

Written as DNA, the CDR3 is TGTGCCAGCAGTTCGGACGGGTCCGGGTCTTACGAGCAGTACTTC. It translates to CASSSDGSGSYEQYF. The rearrangement links TRBV5-4 to TRBJ2-7; D remains ambiguous. Germline loops: CDR1 SGHNT, CDR2 YYREEE (reference sequence). The CDR3 extends over 15 amino acids. Trimming removed 5 bases from V and 4 bases from J, with 19 bases in between. The variable domain in full, with the rest retrieved from reference TRBV5-4 and TRBJ2-7, is ETGVTQSPTHLIKTRGQQVTLRCSSQSGHNTVSWYQQALGQGPQFIFQYYREEENGRGNFPPRFSGLQFPNYSSELNVNALELDDSALYLCASSSDGSGSYEQYFGPGTRLTVT.

The chain recombines TRBV2 with TRBJ1-6, with a possible D match to TRBD1 (6 bases). This CDR3 contains 14 residues. Deletions cut 3 bases from V and 10 bases from J, with 13 bases between. Germline CDR1 reads SNHLY; CDR2 reads FYNNEI. The CDR3 here is CASSDGGGISPLHF. The CDR3 bases are TGTGCCAGCAGTGACGGGGGCGGTATCTCACCCCTCCACTTT.

This clone was recorded once. V and J are TRBV18 and TRBJ2-7, with unresolved D. The CDR3 covers 13 residues. Germline V gene sequence: CDR1 KGHSH, CDR2 LQKENI. With 3 bases removed from V and 2 bases from J, the gap between germline ends came to 8 bases. In DNA form, the CDR3 reads TGTGCCAGCTCACCGGGCAGCCCCTACGAGCAGTACTTC. Its translation is CASSPGSPYEQYF.

The J gene is TRBJ2-1, the V gene TRBV21-1; no check of the table's D call, TRBD1, against the DNA was made. TRBV21-1 is shown as a pseudogene. The CDR3 covers 15 residues. The CDR3 DNA sequence: TGTGCCAGCAGCACTCAGACAGGGGGCGGCTATGAGCAGTTCTTC. Translation gives CASSTQTGGGYEQFF.

This clone was recorded many times. One junction end disagrees with the germline gene, perhaps due to a read error. The rearrangement joins TRBV7-7 to TRBJ2-1; 7 bases are a match to TRBD2. Germline V gene data show CDR1 as SSHAT and CDR2 as FNYEAQ (reference sequence). The CDR3 sequence is 14 residues long. The CDR3 here is CASSRSSGYNEQFF. The DNA of the CDR3 is TGTGCTAGCAGCCGTTCTAGCGGTTACAATGAGCAGTTCTTC.

This rearrangement joins TRBV28 to TRBJ1-3, with D possibly matching TRBD1 (5 bases). The CDR3 runs to 15 residues. Per germline, CDR1 MDHEN and CDR2 SYDVKM. The germline V and J ends were trimmed by 5 bases and 8 bases, with 19 bases remaining between them. The CDR3 region is CASSRPPGPADTIYF. In DNA, the CDR3 is TGTGCCAGCAGTCGCCCCCCAGGGCCTGCGGACACCATATATTTT.

This clone showed up just a few times. This sequence joins TRBV27 and TRBJ1-2, with D perhaps TRBD1 (5 bases). V lost 0 bases and J 6 bases, leaving 17 bases between the germline ends. This CDR3 has 16 amino acids. CDR1 is MNHEY, CDR2 SMNVEV, per germline (reference sequence). The CDR3 nucleotides are TGTGCCAGCAGTTTATCCAGGGCTGGGGCCAGCAATGGCTACACCTTC. Translation: CASSLSRAGASNGYTF.

The genes are TRBV4-1 and TRBJ1-3, with TRBD1 matching 7 bases. The germline gives CDR1 MGHRA, CDR2 YSYEKL. V was clipped by 2 bases and J by 2 bases; unmatched bases: 6. This CDR3 is 16 amino acids long. DNA of the CDR3: TGCGCCAGCAGCCAACCGGGACAGCAGCCTGGAAACACCATATATTTT. Residues: CASSQPGQQPGNTIYF.